The source of this T cell receptor (beta chain) is a study of control samples from healthy donors and cancer patients. The protocol was immunoSEQ multiplex PCR, while the TCRdb copy is restricted to in-frame clones and leaves out a portion. The sample contains roughly 58,000 clones, more than 70% of which appear only once. This CDR3 comprises 14 residues. Per the germline V gene, CDR1 is SEHNR and CDR2 is FQNEAQ (reference sequence). With 5 bases clipped from V and 3 bases from J, the junction kept 7 bases outside the gene matches. The specimen sequenced was PBMCs. V and J are TRBV7-9 and TRBJ2-7; 7 nucleotides agree with TRBD1. This TCR was sampled from a woman in her fifties or sixties with lung cancer. This CDR3 reads CASSRDSQFYEQYF. The CDR3 DNA is TGTGCCAGCAGCAGGGACAGCCAATTCTACGAGCAGTACTTC. The full variable domain, in which reference TRBV7-9 and TRBJ2-7 provide the parts outside the CDR3, is DTGVSQNPRHKITKRGQNVTFRCDPISEHNRLYWYRQTLGQGPEFLTYFQNEAQLEKSRLLSDRFSAERPKGSFSTLEIQRTEQGDSAMYLCASSRDSQFYEQYFGPGTRLTVT.